This is a list of T cell receptor beta chains from one sample in a study of a mutant IDH1 vaccine in newly diagnosed glioma. Antigens of these TCRs are unknown. The data were produced by immunoSEQ multiplex PCR, yet TCRdb's version contains in-frame clones alone and is incomplete. Among 50,000 to 85,000 clones, over 75% were seen once, and the ten largest hold 13%. Sequencing was performed on PBMCs, taken from a glioma patient whose treatment included an IDH1 peptide vaccine. All receptors come from a man aged 18 to 29 with glioma. Both conserved end residues are part of each CDR3. Fields, in order: V gene, clone size, D gene, CDR3 length, J gene, CDR3 protein, CDR3 DNA. A D gene is named only where the DNA matches it firmly. Size values are once, few and many counts, or a class for expanded clones, and some rows have none.

v_gene: TRBV6-6
abundance: -
d_gene: -
len: 15
j_gene: TRBJ1-1
CDR3aa: CASSYPGTSETEAFF
CDR3nt: TGTGCCAGCAGCTACCCCGGGACGTCGGAGACTGAAGCTTTCTTT

v_gene: TRBV29-1
abundance: -
d_gene: -
len: 13
j_gene: TRBJ2-2
CDR3aa: CSVAQRSYGELFF
CDR3nt: TGCAGCGTTGCCCAGCGGAGCTACGGGGAGCTGTTTTTT

v_gene: TRBV4-1
abundance: -
d_gene: -
len: 16
j_gene: TRBJ2-7
CDR3aa: CASSHTLTDASYEQYF
CDR3nt: TGCGCCAGCAGCCACACCCTGACCGACGCATCCTACGAGCAGTACTTC

v_gene: TRBV7-9
abundance: -
d_gene: -
len: 14
j_gene: TRBJ1-4
CDR3aa: CASSLVEGGEKLFF
CDR3nt: TGTGCCAGCAGCTTAGTTGAGGGCGGTGAAAAACTGTTTTTT

v_gene: TRBV4-3
abundance: -
d_gene: -
len: 17
j_gene: TRBJ1-6
CDR3aa: CASSQDPPSSYNSPLHF
CDR3nt: TGCGCCAGCAGCCAAGACCCACCGAGCTCCTATAATTCACCCCTCCACTTT

v_gene: TRBV7-9
abundance: -
d_gene: -
len: 11
j_gene: TRBJ2-5
CDR3aa: CASSFQETQYF
CDR3nt: TGTGCCAGCAGCTTCCAAGAGACCCAGTACTTC

v_gene: TRBV19
abundance: -
d_gene: -
len: 15
j_gene: TRBJ1-1
CDR3aa: CASSIYKAGVTEAFF
CDR3nt: TGTGCCAGTAGTATTTATAAGGCAGGGGTCACTGAAGCTTTCTTT

v_gene: TRBV6-1
abundance: -
d_gene: -
len: 15
j_gene: TRBJ1-1
CDR3aa: CASKSEGLMNTEAFF
CDR3nt: TGTGCCAGCAAGTCCGAGGGCCTTATGAACACTGAAGCTTTCTTT

v_gene: TRBV30
abundance: few
d_gene: -
len: 13
j_gene: TRBJ1-5
CDR3aa: CAWSVSRFQPQHF
CDR3nt: TGTGCCTGGAGTGTAAGTAGATTTCAGCCCCAGCATTTT

v_gene: TRBV18
abundance: -
d_gene: -
len: 13
j_gene: TRBJ1-5
CDR3aa: CASSGGLGQPQHF
CDR3nt: TGTGCCAGCTCAGGGGGGTTGGGTCAGCCCCAGCATTTT

v_gene: TRBV5-6
abundance: -
d_gene: -
len: 16
j_gene: TRBJ2-1
CDR3aa: CASSLYGRANYNEQFF
CDR3nt: TGTGCCAGCAGCTTGTATGGCAGGGCCAACTACAATGAGCAGTTCTTC

v_gene: TRBV7-9
abundance: few
d_gene: TRBD1
len: 15
j_gene: TRBJ1-1
CDR3aa: CASSHDRESLTEAFF
CDR3nt: TGTGCCAGCAGCCACGACAGGGAAAGTCTCACTGAAGCTTTCTTT

v_gene: TRBV28
abundance: -
d_gene: -
len: 13
j_gene: TRBJ1-1
CDR3aa: CASIPTPNTEAFF
CDR3nt: TGTGCCAGCATACCTACTCCGAACACTGAAGCTTTCTTT

v_gene: TRBV5-1
abundance: -
d_gene: TRBD1
len: 14
j_gene: TRBJ2-5
CDR3aa: CASSSGTGKETQYF
CDR3nt: TGCGCCAGCAGCTCTGGGACAGGGAAAGAGACCCAGTACTTC

v_gene: TRBV27
abundance: -
d_gene: -
len: 14
j_gene: TRBJ2-3
CDR3aa: CASSLLQATDTQYF
CDR3nt: TGTGCCAGCAGTTTATTACAGGCCACAGATACGCAGTATTTT

v_gene: TRBV7-2
abundance: -
d_gene: TRBD1
len: 14
j_gene: TRBJ1-1
CDR3aa: CASSFRQGNTEAFF
CDR3nt: TGTGCCAGCAGCTTTAGACAGGGTAACACTGAAGCTTTCTTT

v_gene: TRBV6-5
abundance: -
d_gene: -
len: 15
j_gene: TRBJ1-4
CDR3aa: CASSLTWTRREKLFF
CDR3nt: TGTGCCAGCAGTCTAACATGGACCCGACGGGAAAAACTGTTTTTT

v_gene: TRBV30
abundance: few
d_gene: -
len: 13
j_gene: TRBJ1-4
CDR3aa: CAWSNDGNLKLFF
CDR3nt: TGTGCCTGGAGTAATGATGGAAACTTGAAACTGTTTTTT

v_gene: TRBV6-1
abundance: -
d_gene: TRBD1
len: 14
j_gene: TRBJ2-2
CDR3aa: CASSRQGSTGELFF
CDR3nt: TGTGCCAGCAGCCGACAGGGAAGCACCGGGGAGCTGTTTTTT

v_gene: TRBV2
abundance: -
d_gene: -
len: 12
j_gene: TRBJ1-1
CDR3aa: CASRPDKVEAFF
CDR3nt: TGTGCCAGCAGGCCCGATAAGGTTGAAGCTTTCTTT

v_gene: TRBV25-1
abundance: -
d_gene: TRBD1
len: 12
j_gene: TRBJ1-2
CDR3aa: CASRGQSYGYTF
CDR3nt: TGTGCCAGCAGGGGACAGAGCTATGGCTACACCTTC

v_gene: TRBV5-5
abundance: -
d_gene: -
len: 13
j_gene: TRBJ2-7
CDR3aa: CASSLPATYEQYF
CDR3nt: TGTGCCAGCAGCTTACCAGCCACCTACGAGCAGTACTTC

v_gene: TRBV6-1
abundance: -
d_gene: -
len: 13
j_gene: TRBJ1-5
CDR3aa: CASRSSAKRPQHF
CDR3nt: TGTGCCAGCAGGAGTTCGGCTAAGCGTCCCCAGCATTTT

v_gene: TRBV18
abundance: -
d_gene: -
len: 16
j_gene: TRBJ1-2
CDR3aa: CASSPVAGDRNYGYTF
CDR3nt: TGTGCCAGCTCACCTGTGGCCGGGGATAGAAACTATGGCTACACCTTC

v_gene: TRBV15
abundance: few
d_gene: -
len: 13
j_gene: TRBJ1-1
CDR3aa: CATSPHQDTEAFF
CDR3nt: TGTGCCACCAGCCCTCATCAGGACACTGAAGCTTTCTTT

v_gene: TRBV4-3
abundance: -
d_gene: -
len: 18
j_gene: TRBJ1-2
CDR3aa: CASSQVGARVTNNYGYTF
CDR3nt: TGCGCCAGCAGCCAAGTTGGGGCGCGTGTTACTAATAACTATGGCTACACCTTC

v_gene: TRBV11-2
abundance: -
d_gene: -
len: 14
j_gene: TRBJ1-2
CDR3aa: CASSLVDIVYGYTF
CDR3nt: TGTGCCAGCAGCTTAGTGGACATAGTCTACGGCTACACCTTC